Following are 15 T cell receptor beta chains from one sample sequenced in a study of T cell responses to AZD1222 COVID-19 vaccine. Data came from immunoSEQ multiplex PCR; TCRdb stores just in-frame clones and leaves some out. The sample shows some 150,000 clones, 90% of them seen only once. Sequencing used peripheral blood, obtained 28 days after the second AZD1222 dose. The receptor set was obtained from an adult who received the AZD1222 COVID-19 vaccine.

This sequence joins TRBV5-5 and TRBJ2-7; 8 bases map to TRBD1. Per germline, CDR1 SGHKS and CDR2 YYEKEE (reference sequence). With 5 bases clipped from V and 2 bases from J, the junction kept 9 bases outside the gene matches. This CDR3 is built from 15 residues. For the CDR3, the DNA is TGTGCCAGCAGGCTACAGGGGGATGCGACCTACGAGCAGTACTTC. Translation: CASRLQGDATYEQYF. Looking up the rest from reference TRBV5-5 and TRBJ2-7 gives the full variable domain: DAGVTQSPTHLIKTRGQQVTLRCSPISGHKSVSWYQQVLGQGPQFIFQYYEKEERGRGNFPDRFSARQFPNYSSELNVNALLLGDSALYLCASRLQGDATYEQYFGPGTRLTVT.

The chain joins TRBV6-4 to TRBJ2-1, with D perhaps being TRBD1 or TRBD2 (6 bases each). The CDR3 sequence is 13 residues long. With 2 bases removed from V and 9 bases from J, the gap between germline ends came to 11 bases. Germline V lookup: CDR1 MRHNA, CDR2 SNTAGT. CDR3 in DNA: TGTGCCAGCAGTGACAGGGGGGATAGTGAGCAGTTCTTC. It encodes CASSDRGDSEQFF.

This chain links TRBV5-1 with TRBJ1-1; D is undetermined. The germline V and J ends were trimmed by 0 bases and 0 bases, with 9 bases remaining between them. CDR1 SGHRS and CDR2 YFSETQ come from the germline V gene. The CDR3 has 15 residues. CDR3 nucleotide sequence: TGCGCCAGCAGCTTGGAAGGGTATATGAACACTGAAGCTTTCTTT. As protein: CASSLEGYMNTEAFF.

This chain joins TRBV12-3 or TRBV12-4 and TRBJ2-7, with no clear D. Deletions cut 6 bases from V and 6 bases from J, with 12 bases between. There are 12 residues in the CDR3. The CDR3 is CASSLTQSEQYF. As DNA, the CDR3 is TGTGCCAGCAGCCTAACACAGAGCGAGCAGTACTTC.

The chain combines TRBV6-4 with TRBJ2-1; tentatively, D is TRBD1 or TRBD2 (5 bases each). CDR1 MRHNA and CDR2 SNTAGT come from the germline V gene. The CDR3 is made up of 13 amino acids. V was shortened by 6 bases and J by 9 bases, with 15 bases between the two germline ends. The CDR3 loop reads CASSPVRGTEQFF. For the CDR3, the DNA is TGTGCCAGCAGCCCTGTGAGGGGAACTGAGCAGTTCTTC.

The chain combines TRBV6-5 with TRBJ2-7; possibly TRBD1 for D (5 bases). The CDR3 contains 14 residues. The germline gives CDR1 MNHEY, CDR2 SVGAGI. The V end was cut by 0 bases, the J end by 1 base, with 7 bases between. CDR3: CASSYSTASYEQYF. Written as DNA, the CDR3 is TGTGCCAGCAGTTACTCGACAGCGTCCTACGAGCAGTACTTC.

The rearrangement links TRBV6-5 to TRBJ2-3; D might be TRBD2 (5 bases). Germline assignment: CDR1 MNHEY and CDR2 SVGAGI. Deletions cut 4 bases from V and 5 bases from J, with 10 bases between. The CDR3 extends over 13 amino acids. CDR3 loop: CASSWLARDTQYF. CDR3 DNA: TGTGCCAGCAGTTGGCTAGCAAGAGATACGCAGTATTTT.

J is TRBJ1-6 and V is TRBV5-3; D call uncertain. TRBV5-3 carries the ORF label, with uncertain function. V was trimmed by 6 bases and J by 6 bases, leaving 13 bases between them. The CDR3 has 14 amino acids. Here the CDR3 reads CARTGRVGNSPLHF. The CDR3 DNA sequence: TGTGCCAGAACAGGTAGGGTGGGTAATTCACCCCTCCACTTT.

CDR3 sequence (DNA): TGTGCCAGCAGCGAACACAGGCTTAACACTGAAGCTTTCTTT. Protein product: CASSEHRLNTEAFF. The rearrangement joins TRBV9 to TRBJ1-1; D is perhaps TRBD1 (5 bases). V lost 3 bases to trimming and J lost 2 bases, with 11 bases between them. The germline V gene has CDR1 SGDLS and CDR2 YYNGEE. The length of the CDR3 is 14 residues.

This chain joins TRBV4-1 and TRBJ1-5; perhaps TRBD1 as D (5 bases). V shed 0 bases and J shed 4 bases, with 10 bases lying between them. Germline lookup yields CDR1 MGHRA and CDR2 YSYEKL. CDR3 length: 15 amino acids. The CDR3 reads CASSQDLAGNQPQHF. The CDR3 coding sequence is TGCGCCAGCAGCCAAGATTTGGCAGGGAATCAGCCCCAGCATTTT.

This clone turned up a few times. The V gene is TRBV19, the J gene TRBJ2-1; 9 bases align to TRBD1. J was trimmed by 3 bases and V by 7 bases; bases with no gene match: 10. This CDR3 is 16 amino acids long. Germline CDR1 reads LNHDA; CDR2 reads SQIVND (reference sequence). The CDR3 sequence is CASTSLGQGDYNEQFF. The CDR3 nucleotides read TGTGCCAGTACCAGCTTGGGACAGGGAGACTACAATGAGCAGTTCTTC.

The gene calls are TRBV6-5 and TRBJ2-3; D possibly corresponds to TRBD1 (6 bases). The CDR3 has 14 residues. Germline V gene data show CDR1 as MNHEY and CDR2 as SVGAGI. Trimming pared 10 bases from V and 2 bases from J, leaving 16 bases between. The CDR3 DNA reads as TGTGCCACGACCCCTGACAGGTTCACAGATACGCAGTATTTT. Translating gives CATTPDRFTDTQYF.

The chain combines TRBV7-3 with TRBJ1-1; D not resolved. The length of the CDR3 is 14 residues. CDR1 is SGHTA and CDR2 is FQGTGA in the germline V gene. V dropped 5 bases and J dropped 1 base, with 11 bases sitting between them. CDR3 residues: CASSKYGGNTEAFF. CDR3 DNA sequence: TGTGCCAGCAGCAAATACGGCGGGAACACTGAAGCTTTCTTT.

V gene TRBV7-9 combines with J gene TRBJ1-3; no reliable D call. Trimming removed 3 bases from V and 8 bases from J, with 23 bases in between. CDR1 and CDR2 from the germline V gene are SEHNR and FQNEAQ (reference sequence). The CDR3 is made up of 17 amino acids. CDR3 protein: CASSFLSGEVLSDTIYF. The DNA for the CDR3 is TGTGCCAGCAGCTTCTTATCCGGGGAGGTTTTATCGGACACCATATATTTT. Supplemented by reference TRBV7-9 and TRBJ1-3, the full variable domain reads DTGVSQNPRHKITKRGQNVTFRCDPISEHNRLYWYRQTLGQGPEFLTYFQNEAQLEKSRLLSDRFSAERPKGSFSTLEIQRTEQGDSAMYLCASSFLSGEVLSDTIYFGEGSWLTVV.

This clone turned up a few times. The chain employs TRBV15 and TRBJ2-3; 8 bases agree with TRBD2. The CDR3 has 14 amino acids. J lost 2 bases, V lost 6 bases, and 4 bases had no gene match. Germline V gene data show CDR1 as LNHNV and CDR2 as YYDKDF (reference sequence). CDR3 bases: TGTGCCACCAGATCCGGGGGGGACACAGATACGCAGTATTTT. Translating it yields CATRSGGDTDTQYF.